This TCR beta chain was sequenced during a study of blood T cell repertoires in COVID-19. Whole-study context: PBMCs, B-cell-depleted T cells, or T cells provided the cDNA or gDNA that made up the material.

Repertoires were generated with immunoSEQ multiplex PCR, while TCRdb's copy carries only in-frame clones and drops some. The data hold fewer than 180,000 clones, with about four fifths observed a single time. Unmatched junction bases numbered 13, after V lost 6 bases and J lost 8 bases. The CDR3 spans 15 residues. CDR1 is KGHSH, CDR2 LQKENI, per germline. The V gene is TRBV18, the J gene TRBJ2-3; TRBD2 agrees at 8 bases. Source material: peripheral blood. This sequence was found in a man aged 70-80 years with acute or convalescent COVID-19. CDR3 in DNA: TGTGCCAGCTCCCCCGGGAGGGTAGCTACGTCTACGCAGTATTTT. It is translated as CASSPGRVATSTQYF.